This passage covers 14 T cell receptor beta chains from one sample sequenced in a study of read filtering for tumor transcriptome and immune sequencing. The library was built from about 0.4 ug RNA with molecular barcoded adaptors for alpha/delta and beta/gamma chains. TCRdb reanalysed the reads using MiXCR and keeps one entry per CDR3 protein. The sample includes about 57,000 distinct CDR3 sequences, about 20% of them seen just once. The sample consisted of a population of CD138-negative cells sorted from bone marrow. The receptors here all came from a donor at least 40 years old with multiple myeloma.

This rearrangement joins TRBV5-5 to TRBJ2-1; tentative D call: TRBD2 (5 bases). The CDR3 runs 14 residues. Trimming pared 2 bases from V and 0 bases from J, leaving 6 bases between. Germline lookup yields CDR1 SGHKS and CDR2 YYEKEE (reference sequence). CDR3 DNA sequence: TGTGCCAGCAGCTTAGCGGTCTCCTACAATGAGCAGTTCTTC. Encoded protein: CASSLAVSYNEQFF. Using reference TRBV5-5 and TRBJ2-1 for the parts outside the CDR3, the full variable domain is DAGVTQSPTHLIKTRGQQVTLRCSPISGHKSVSWYQQVLGQGPQFIFQYYEKEERGRGNFPDRFSARQFPNYSSELNVNALLLGDSALYLCASSLAVSYNEQFFGPGTRLTVL.

This clonotype was seen more than once but under ten times. The missing conserved phenylalanine or tryptophan at the end of this CDR3 makes a read error likely. This chain uses TRBV5-1 with TRBJ2-1; possibly TRBD2 for D (6 bases). V lost 4 bases, J lost 4 bases, and 12 bases lay in between. From germline, CDR1 is SGHRS and CDR2 YFSETQ. The CDR3 has 14 amino acids. The DNA of the CDR3 is TGCGCCAGCAGCGCTAGCGTGGGATACAATGAGCAGTTCTTA. Encoded protein: CASSASVGYNEQFL.

As concerns this clonotype: A much larger clone differs by one base, so this may be a read error. The chain has TRBV20-1 and TRBJ2-7, with 8 nucleotides matching TRBD1. There are 14 residues in the CDR3. In germline, CDR1 is DFQATT, CDR2 SNEGSKA (reference sequence). The CDR3 region is CGAWDRRSSYEQYF. For the CDR3, the DNA is TGCGGTGCTTGGGACAGGCGAAGCTCCTACGAGCAGTACTTC.

This clonotype was found many times. The V gene is TRBV20-1, the J gene TRBJ2-1; TRBD2 aligns across 9 bases. Trimming at V came to 0 bases and at J to 7 bases, leaving 10 bases not matched to a gene. The CDR3 totals 16 residues. Germline V gene lookup returns CDR1 DFQATT and CDR2 SNEGSKA (reference sequence). The CDR3 bases are TGCAGTGCTAGAGATTGGGGCGGGGGGGATAGGAATGAGCAGTTCTTC. Amino acid sequence: CSARDWGGGDRNEQFF.

To note about this clonotype: A much larger clone lies one base from this, so it may be a read error. J is TRBJ2-2 and V is TRBV19, with 7 bases that match TRBD1. The CDR3 spans 12 residues. Germline loops: CDR1 LNHDA, CDR2 SQIVND (reference sequence). The CDR3: CASRGGTRELFF. Here the CDR3 DNA reads TGTGCCAGTAGAGGGGGCACCAGGGAGCTGTTTTTT.

This clonotype was seen only a few times. This rearrangement joins TRBV11-2 to TRBJ2-1; the D gene is possibly TRBD1 (7 bases). Trimming took off 5 bases at V and 1 base at J, with 18 bases between the two ends. The CDR3 is 17 residues long. Looked up from germline, CDR1 is SGHAT and CDR2 is FQNNGV. CDR3 nucleotide sequence: TGTGCCAGCAGCATATGGACCGGGGGACAGTCCTACAATGAGCAGTTCTTC. It encodes CASSIWTGGQSYNEQFF.

The rearrangement links TRBV10-3 to TRBJ1-1; perhaps TRBD1 as D (6 bases). The V and J ends lost 3 bases and 4 bases respectively, with 9 bases between them. CDR3 length: 13 residues. Germline lookup yields CDR1 ENHRY and CDR2 SYGVKD. Written as DNA, the CDR3 is TGTGCCATCAGTGACACAGGGTCCACTGAAGCTTTCTTT. Encoded protein: CAISDTGSTEAFF.

This clonotype was detected many times. The chain couples TRBV29-1 to TRBJ1-1; TRBD1 matches at 7 bases. From germline, CDR1 is SQVTM and CDR2 ANQGSEA. This CDR3 contains 13 residues. V lost 7 bases and J lost 11; bases outside the gene matches: 16. In DNA, the CDR3 is TGCAGCGCAACTAGGGACAGCGGGCGAGGTGCTTTCTTT. Translation: CSATRDSGRGAFF.

This clonotype was seen a handful of times. The chain uses TRBV5-1 and TRBJ1-2; D may be TRBD1 (6 bases). This CDR3 has 13 amino acids. Trimming removed 0 bases from V and 13 bases from J, with 16 bases in between. The germline gives CDR1 SGHRS, CDR2 YFSETQ. CDR3 in amino acids: CASSLDNGGGPTF. The DNA of the CDR3 is TGCGCCAGCAGCTTGGACAATGGAGGGGGTCCCACCTTC. Filled out from reference TRBV5-1 and TRBJ1-2, the complete variable domain reads KAGVTQTPRYLIKTRGQQVTLSCSPISGHRSVSWYQQTPGQGLQFLFEYFSETQRNKGNFPGRFSGRQFSNSRSEMNVSTLELGDSALYLCASSLDNGGGPTFGSGTRLTVV.

This chain uses TRBV6-5 with TRBJ1-2; possible D gene TRBD1, 5 bases. CDR1 MNHEY and CDR2 SVGAGI come from the germline V gene. The V end was cut by 0 bases, the J end by 8 bases, with 16 bases between. This CDR3 has 15 amino acids. In DNA form, the CDR3 reads TGTGCCAGCAGTTACTCCGAGGGACGCCAAAGAGGCTACACCTTC. Its translation: CASSYSEGRQRGYTF.

The chain recombines TRBV20-1 with TRBJ2-1; D is unclear. The CDR3 is made up of 13 amino acids. The germline V gene encodes CDR1 DFQATT and CDR2 SNEGSKA (reference sequence). V shed 0 bases and J shed 12 bases, with 15 bases lying between them. CDR3 sequence: CSARDRFVYGQFF. DNA of the CDR3: TGCAGTGCTAGAGATCGATTCGTGTATGGGCAGTTCTTC.

This clonotype was seen ten or more times. The chain links TRBV5-6 to TRBJ2-3; D ambiguous. Between the trimmed V and J ends, which lost 5 bases and 5 bases, there was a span of 9 bases. Germline CDR1 SGHDT, CDR2 YYEEEE. The CDR3 contains 12 residues. The CDR3 nucleotides are TGTGCCAGCAGATTATTGGGAGATACGCAGTATTTT. Translation gives CASRLLGDTQYF.

This clonotype was counted ten times or more. V and J are TRBV7-6 and TRBJ2-1; 10 bases match TRBD1. V dropped 2 bases and J dropped 8; count of bases not matched to a gene: 6. The CDR3 is made up of 15 amino acids. Germline assignment: CDR1 SGHVS and CDR2 FNYEAQ. CDR3 protein: CASSLMGQGIDEQFF. In DNA, the CDR3 is TGTGCCAGCAGCTTAATGGGACAGGGGATCGATGAGCAGTTCTTC.

This clonotype was recorded a few times. This chain links TRBV2 with TRBJ1-5, with D hard to call. CDR1 SNHLY and CDR2 FYNNEI come from the germline V gene. There are 12 residues in the CDR3. V lost 10 bases and J 1 base, leaving 8 bases between the germline ends. CDR3 region: CATKRSNQPQHF. The DNA for the CDR3 is TGTGCCACCAAACGGAGCAATCAGCCCCAGCATTTT.